Listed below are T cell receptor beta chains from one sample, sequenced in a study of blood T cell repertoires in COVID-19. Clones were read by immunoSEQ multiplex PCR, and TCRdb kept only the in-frame ones, dropping some. There are roughly 230,000 clones in the sample; more than 65% occur only once, and approximately 4.7% lies in the top ten. Input material: peripheral blood. Receptor source: a man aged 50 to 60 with active or convalescent COVID-19. CDR3s include the opening cysteine and the closing phenylalanine or tryptophan. The D gene is left open where the match is weak. Some rows have no size entry. The others give once, few or many, or a class for an expanded clone.

>TRBJ1-1|-|TRBD1|TRBV7-9
CASSPPGPGGLVANTEAFF
TGTGCCAGCAGCCCGCCGGGTCCAGGGGGCTTGGTGGCGAACACTGAAGCTTTCTTT
>TRBJ1-1|-|TRBD1|TRBV5-1
CASSLVGTGFEAFF
TGCGCCAGCAGCTTGGTTGGGACAGGGTTTGAAGCTTTCTTT
>TRBJ2-5|-|-|TRBV12-3/TRBV12-4
CASSLRGKETQYF
TGTGCCAGCAGTTTACGGGGGAAAGAGACCCAGTACTTC
>TRBJ1-1|-|TRBD1|TRBV5-1
CASSLGTGNTEAFF
TGCGCCAGCAGCCTAGGGACAGGGAACACTGAAGCTTTCTTT
>TRBJ2-2|-|TRBD1|TRBV9
CASSVQGDTGELFF
TGTGCCAGCAGCGTTCAGGGGGACACCGGGGAGCTGTTTTTT
>TRBJ1-5|once|TRBD1|TRBV30
CAWSDRGSNQPQHF
TGTGCCTGGAGTGACAGGGGATCCAATCAGCCCCAGCATTTT
>TRBJ1-4|-|-|TRBV2
CASTYSRNEKLFF
TGTGCCAGCACTTACAGCCGAAATGAAAAACTGTTTTTT
>TRBJ2-7|-|-|TRBV27
CASSLQGVPTYEQYF
TGTGCCAGCAGTTTACAGGGTGTCCCAACCTACGAGCAGTACTTC
>TRBJ2-7|once|-|TRBV5-1
CASSESSGTYGSYEQYF
TGCGCCAGCAGCGAATCATCAGGAACGTATGGTTCCTACGAGCAGTACTTC
>TRBJ2-7|-|-|TRBV7-2
CASSYLEGGLYEQYF
TGTGCCAGCAGCTACCTTGAGGGGGGGCTCTACGAGCAGTACTTC
>TRBJ2-7|few|-|TRBV5-1
CASSPGVSYEQYF
TGCGCCAGCAGCCCCGGGGTTTCCTACGAGCAGTACTTC
>TRBJ1-5|-|-|TRBV2
CASRVGRVNNQPQHF
TGTGCCAGCAGGGTCGGTCGGGTTAACAATCAGCCCCAGCATTTT
>TRBJ2-7|-|TRBD2|TRBV7-3
CASSEGLGNEQYF
TGTGCCAGCAGCGAGGGACTAGGGAACGAGCAGTACTTC
>TRBJ1-5|-|-|TRBV19
CASRTGQGQPQHF
TGTGCCAGTAGAACAGGCCAGGGTCAGCCCCAGCATTTT
>TRBJ1-1|-|TRBD1|TRBV27
CASSRPDRASRRITEAFF
TGTGCCAGCAGTAGACCGGACAGGGCCTCCAGGAGGATCACTGAAGCTTTCTTT
>TRBJ1-5|-|TRBD1|TRBV19
CASKRQGNQPQHF
TGTGCCAGTAAAAGACAGGGAAATCAGCCCCAGCATTTT
>TRBJ1-3|-|-|TRBV18
CASSPVGASIYSGNTIYF
TGTGCCAGCTCACCGGTCGGAGCCTCGATCTACTCTGGAAACACCATATATTTT
>TRBJ2-1|-|TRBD2|TRBV6-2/TRBV6-3
CASSYSGLAGVFNEQFF
TGTGCCAGCAGTTACTCGGGACTAGCGGGGGTGTTCAATGAGCAGTTCTTC
>TRBJ1-3|-|-|TRBV11-2
CASSLGADSGNTIYF
TGTGCCAGCAGCTTAGGGGCAGACTCTGGAAACACCATATATTTT
>TRBJ2-1|-|-|TRBV7-8
CASSPRGGGSYNEQFF
TGTGCCAGCAGCCCTAGGGGGGGTGGGTCCTACAATGAGCAGTTCTTC
>TRBJ1-2|-|TRBD1|TRBV29-1
CSVGRTGPYGYTF
TGCAGCGTCGGTAGGACAGGACCCTATGGCTACACCTTC
>TRBJ1-5|-|-|TRBV19
CASSPTGLLGGNQPQHF
TGTGCCAGTAGTCCCACCGGACTACTTGGGGGCAATCAGCCCCAGCATTTT
>TRBJ1-1|-|-|TRBV20-1
CSPSEGPQAFF
TGCAGTCCCTCGGAGGGCCCCCAAGCTTTCTTT
>TRBJ2-1|few|-|TRBV18
CASSPLMAGQGNEQFF
TGTGCCAGCTCACCACTGATGGCAGGACAAGGTAATGAGCAGTTCTTC
>TRBJ1-2|-|TRBD1|TRBV18
CASSPGTGYGYTF
TGTGCCAGCTCACCCGGGACAGGGTATGGCTACACCTTC
>TRBJ2-5|-|-|TRBV19
CASSIVGLEETQYF
TGTGCCAGTAGTATAGTTGGGCTTGAAGAGACCCAGTACTTC
>TRBJ1-5|-|TRBD1|TRBV27
CASSPRGPQPQHF
TGTGCCAGCAGTCCCAGGGGGCCTCAGCCCCAGCATTTT
>TRBJ2-5|-|TRBD2|TRBV5-1
CASSPGLAGGLQETQYF
TGCGCCAGCAGCCCGGGACTAGCGGGGGGTCTCCAAGAGACCCAGTACTTC
>TRBJ1-1|-|-|TRBV7-3
CASSRNSGTEAFF
TGTGCCAGCAGCAGGAACAGTGGCACTGAAGCTTTCTTT
>TRBJ1-5|-|-|TRBV6-5
CAGSGEAGQPQHF
TGTGCCGGCAGCGGGGAGGCGGGTCAGCCCCAGCATTTT
>TRBJ1-5|once|TRBD1|TRBV5-8
CASRTGGVQPQHF
TGTGCCAGCAGGACAGGGGGCGTCCAGCCCCAGCATTTT
>TRBJ2-7|-|-|TRBV3-1/TRBV3-2
CASSQALAYYEQYF
TGTGCCAGCAGCCAAGCTCTAGCTTACTACGAGCAGTACTTC
>TRBJ2-7|-|TRBD1|TRBV4-2
CASSLTGGASYEQYF
TGTGCCAGCAGCCTCACAGGGGGCGCGTCCTACGAGCAGTACTTC
>TRBJ2-3|-|TRBD2|TRBV5-1
CASSLVAGGTDTQYF
TGCGCCAGCAGCTTGGTAGCGGGGGGGACAGATACGCAGTATTTT
>TRBJ1-2|once|-|TRBV6-6
CASSRGGGALNYGYTF
TGTGCCAGCAGCAGGGGTGGGGGAGCGTTGAACTATGGCTACACCTTC
>TRBJ2-5|once|-|TRBV14
CASSQLDRTGETQYF
TGTGCCAGCAGCCAACTCGACAGGACCGGAGAGACCCAGTACTTC
>TRBJ1-4|-|-|TRBV5-1
CASSLEDGEKLFF
TGCGCCAGCAGCTTGGAAGATGGCGAAAAACTGTTTTTT
>TRBJ2-7|-|TRBD1|TRBV7-9
CASSLYRTGGLAQYF
TGTGCCAGCAGCTTATATAGGACAGGGGGCTTGGCGCAGTACTTC
>TRBJ2-1|-|TRBD2|TRBV9
CASSVVSSGVGNEQFF
TGTGCCAGCAGCGTAGTTTCCAGCGGGGTAGGTAATGAGCAGTTCTTC
>TRBJ2-3|once|TRBD2|TRBV30
CAWSVGGGLGDTQYF
TGTGCCTGGAGTGTGGGCGGGGGGCTGGGAGATACGCAGTATTTT
>TRBJ1-1|-|-|TRBV4-1
CASSPDSDYGTEAFF
TGCGCCAGCAGCCCGGACTCCGACTACGGGACTGAAGCTTTCTTT
>TRBJ1-2|-|-|TRBV4-1
CASSQEGVGYYGYTF
TGCGCCAGCAGCCAAGAAGGGGTCGGCTACTATGGCTACACCTTC
>TRBJ2-7|many|-|TRBV3-1/TRBV3-2
CASSQEIGRTYEQYF
TGTGCCAGCAGCCAAGAAATCGGTAGAACCTACGAGCAGTACTTC
>TRBJ2-2|-|-|TRBV2
CASSTLANTGELFF
TGTGCCAGCAGTACCCTCGCTAATACCGGGGAGCTGTTTTTT
>TRBJ1-2|-|TRBD1|TRBV7-8
CASSPNKGGSHLNYGYTF
TGTGCCAGCAGCCCAAATAAAGGGGGCAGCCACCTAAACTATGGCTACACCTTC
>TRBJ1-1|few|-|TRBV6-6
CASSSQIGGTEAFF
TGTGCCAGCAGTTCCCAGATAGGGGGCACTGAAGCTTTCTTT
>TRBJ2-3|-|-|TRBV10-3
CAISESRGPTDTQYF
TGTGCCATCAGTGAGTCGCGGGGCCCCACAGATACGCAGTATTTT
>TRBJ1-4|few|-|TRBV7-6
CASSPGQSTNEKLFF
TGTGCCAGCAGCCCAGGACAGTCAACTAATGAAAAACTGTTTTTT
>TRBJ1-2|-|TRBD1|TRBV29-1
CSVPGQGPANYGYTF
TGCAGCGTCCCGGGACAGGGGCCCGCTAACTATGGCTACACCTTC
>TRBJ1-1|-|-|TRBV6-6
CASNALQELNTEAFF
TGTGCCAGCAATGCACTACAGGAGCTCAACACTGAAGCTTTCTTT
>TRBJ2-7|few|TRBD1|TRBV6-5
CASSPDRNYEQYF
TGTGCCAGCAGCCCGGACAGGAACTACGAGCAGTACTTC
>TRBJ1-3|-|-|TRBV10-3
CAISEGRDGGNTIYF
TGTGCCATCAGTGAGGGGAGGGACGGTGGAAACACCATATATTTT
>TRBJ1-2|-|TRBD1|TRBV29-1
CSVKTTGANYGYTF
TGCAGCGTTAAAACGACAGGGGCAAACTATGGCTACACCTTC
>TRBJ2-1|-|TRBD2|TRBV27
CASNGRSSGENEQFF
TGTGCCAGCAACGGCCGGTCTAGCGGAGAAAATGAGCAGTTCTTC
>TRBJ2-5|few|-|TRBV6-2/TRBV6-3
CASSPGHPGETQYF
TGTGCCAGCAGCCCGGGACACCCTGGGGAGACCCAGTACTTC
>TRBJ1-4|-|TRBD1|TRBV28
CASRVGQGRARREKLFF
TGTGCCAGCAGAGTGGGACAGGGGAGGGCGAGGAGAGAAAAACTGTTTTTT
>TRBJ2-7|few|TRBD2|TRBV5-4
CASSLSGGRSYEQYF
TGTGCCAGCAGCCTTAGCGGGGGCCGCTCCTACGAGCAGTACTTC
>TRBJ1-1|few|TRBD1|TRBV7-6
CASSLGGTGLNTEAFF
TGTGCCAGCAGCTTAGGTGGGACAGGGTTGAACACTGAAGCTTTCTTT
>TRBJ2-1|-|-|TRBV19
CASRPTTGSRYNEQFF
TGTGCCAGTAGGCCTACCACGGGTAGCCGCTACAATGAGCAGTTCTTC